Below, one T cell receptor (beta chain) is given with its context. Its cognate antigen has yet to be identified. Sequence at one end of the junction differs from germline and may be a read error. This entry is derived from a study of tumor and adjacent non-tumor tissue in lung cancer (dated by TCRdb to the late 2010s). In the study overall: The cohort included more than nine adenocarcinoma, a couple of squamous cell carcinoma and 1 small cell lung cancer patients. The approximately 15 enrolled patients, of whom around 10 were men and 5 were women, were aged about 30 to 80 years and were diagnosed with TNM stage I to III disease. In total, sequencing yielded some 130 million productive TCRbeta reads, which works out to an average of about 4 million reads per sample. The study compared bulk TCRbeta repertoires from lung tumor tissue and matched distant non-tumor lung tissue of about 16 lung cancer patients. Over 25 paired specimens, one tumor and one normal lung sample per patient, were profiled by TCRbeta CDR3 sequencing.

Library preparation was by multiplex PCR. Instrument used: Illumina HiSeq 2500. TCRbeta libraries were constructed through three rounds of nested PCR with primers (Table S4) according to protocols adapted from ARM-PCR. Before sequencing, PCR products of 200-500 bp were cut from the gel and purified using the QIAquick gel extraction kit. Concerning the study's data processing: Trimmomatic was used to clean the reads, FLASH merged the cleaned reads into complete CDR3 sequences, and MiTCR assigned the sequences to V(D)J germline segments. VDJtools was used to compute clonal diversity as the inverse Simpson's index. In-frame sequences lacking a premature stop codon were counted as productive reads. The public reads were reanalyzed by TCRdb: fastp trimming at Q25, MiXCR alignment, in-frame beta chains only. Each entry is one CDR3 protein sequence, shown with its most common DNA and genes. The V and J calls come from TCRdb's annotation, not from the publication. The sample table shows 60,000 to 85,000 distinct CDR3 sequences, and more than 65% are seen once. In total, the top ten clones hold 30% to 50% of the sample.

CDR1 SGHNT and CDR2 YENEEA were looked up in the germline V gene. From its cysteine to its phenylalanine, the CDR3 spans 15 amino acids. Here the CDR3 DNA is all that survives: 45 bases in frame from base 1. Results and caveats for the whole study, not just this receptor: Neither the sequencing platform nor unique molecular identifiers are named or mentioned anywhere in the methods. Significantly higher TCR diversity was found in younger patients, and higher tumor TCR diversity was associated with shorter overall and disease-free survival. The top 100 clones accounted for a significantly larger cumulative portion of the repertoire in normal lung than in tumor tissue. Because peripheral blood was not sequenced, blood TCRbeta repertoires in the lung cancer patients of the study were not examined. Tumor tissue showed significantly higher TCR diversity (inverse Simpson) than normal lung tissue, at 431.37 vs 166.20 (P = 0.0075, Mann-Whitney U test). Only roughly 16 patients were in the cohort, and the authors stated that larger samples and more detailed clinical data are needed.

RNA was isolated from bulk, unsorted tissue, and RNA quality was assessed with a NanoDrop ND-1000 and an Agilent 2100. The normal lung samples consisted of distant non-tumor tissue collected more than 3 cm from the tumor edge. The donors were newly diagnosed lung cancer patients admitted for thoracic surgery in China from August to November 2014 who had not received prior chemotherapy. Anyone who had undergone radiotherapy or chemotherapy before, or who had another cancer at the same time, was left out of the study. Surgical tissue pieces of about 1-2.3 cm3 were preserved in RNAlater solution and stored at -80 °C until use.

The source is a man in his sixties or seventies with non-small cell lung cancer. Here the chain combines TRBV11-3 and TRBJ1-1, and 7 bases in between align with TRBD1. The sequenced sample consisted of distant non-tumor lung tissue. The nucleotides are TGTGCCGGCAGCTTAGATTCCCTTGACAGGGTTGAAGCTTTCTTT. This translates into CAGSLDSLDRVEAFF.